One sample yielded the 5 T cell receptor beta chains listed below, sequenced in a study of shared clonotypes between healthy human individuals. Sequencing was performed with immunoSEQ multiplex PCR; in TCRdb, only in-frame clones are kept and a portion is missing. The sample yields 950,000 to 1,100,000 clones, 75% to 85% seen once. Input material: memory CD4+ T cells from PBMCs. The subset is: CD45RA-negative fraction. These receptors originate from a man between 18 and 29 years old in good health. Some clones in this sample may be carry-over from other donors' samples.

The V and J genes are TRBV6-1 and TRBJ1-4; D unresolved. The CDR3 is 12 residues long. Trimming removed 4 bases at V and 9 bases at J, with 9 bases between. Germline CDR1 MNHNS, CDR2 SASEGT. CDR3 coding DNA: TGTGCCAGCAGTGGAAGCCCCCAAAAACTGTTTTTT. Encoded protein: CASSGSPQKLFF.

The chain joins TRBV28 to TRBJ2-2; 11 bases are a match to TRBD2. There are 13 residues in the CDR3. In germline, CDR1 is MDHEN, CDR2 SYDVKM. With V trimmed by 6 bases and J by 7 bases, 1 base remained unmatched. The CDR3: CASRTSGNGELFF. CDR3 DNA: TGTGCCAGCAGGACTAGCGGGAACGGGGAGCTGTTTTTT.

This clone appeared once. The CDR3 DNA follows: TGCGCCAGCAGCAACGCCGGGACAATCTACGAGCAGTACTTC. Its protein is CASSNAGTIYEQYF. The chain carries TRBV5-1 and TRBJ2-7; tentative D call: TRBD1 (6 bases). The V end lost 4 bases, the J end lost 3 bases, and 14 bases lay between the germline ends. CDR1 and CDR2 from the germline V gene are SGHRS and YFSETQ. The CDR3 extends over 14 amino acids.

The CDR3 DNA sequence: TGTGCCAGCAGCAATCCACCAGGGCTCTACGAGCAGTACTTC. Protein sequence: CASSNPPGLYEQYF. The chain is built from TRBV7-6 and TRBJ2-7, with D possibly TRBD1 on 5 matching bases. The CDR3 sequence is 14 residues long. The ends were cut back, 5 bases at V and 3 bases at J, with 14 bases in the middle. Germline V lookup: CDR1 SGHVS, CDR2 FNYEAQ.

Turning to this clone: Being one base from a much bigger clone, this may be a read error. The chain has TRBV7-3 and TRBJ1-5; D gene ambiguous. V dropped 5 bases and J dropped 1 base, with 3 bases sitting between them. In germline, CDR1 is SGHTA, CDR2 FQGTGA. CDR3 length: 12 amino acids. The CDR3 coding sequence is TGTGCCAGCAGCCCCAGCAATCAGCCCCAGCATTTT. This sequence encodes CASSPSNQPQHF.